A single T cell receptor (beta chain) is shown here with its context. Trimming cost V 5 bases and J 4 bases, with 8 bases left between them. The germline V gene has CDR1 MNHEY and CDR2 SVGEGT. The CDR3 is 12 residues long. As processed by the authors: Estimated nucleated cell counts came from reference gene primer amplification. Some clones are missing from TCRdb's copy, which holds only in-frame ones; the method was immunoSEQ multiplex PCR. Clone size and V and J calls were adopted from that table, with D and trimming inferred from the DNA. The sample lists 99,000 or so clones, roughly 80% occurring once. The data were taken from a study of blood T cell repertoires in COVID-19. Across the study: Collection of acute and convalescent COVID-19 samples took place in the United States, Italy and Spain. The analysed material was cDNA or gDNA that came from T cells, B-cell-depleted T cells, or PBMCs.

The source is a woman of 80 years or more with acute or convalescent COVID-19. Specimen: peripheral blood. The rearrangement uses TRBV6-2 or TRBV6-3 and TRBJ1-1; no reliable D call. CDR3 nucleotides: TGTGCCAGCAGTCGGGATGTCACTGAAGCTTTCTTT. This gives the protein CASSRDVTEAFF.